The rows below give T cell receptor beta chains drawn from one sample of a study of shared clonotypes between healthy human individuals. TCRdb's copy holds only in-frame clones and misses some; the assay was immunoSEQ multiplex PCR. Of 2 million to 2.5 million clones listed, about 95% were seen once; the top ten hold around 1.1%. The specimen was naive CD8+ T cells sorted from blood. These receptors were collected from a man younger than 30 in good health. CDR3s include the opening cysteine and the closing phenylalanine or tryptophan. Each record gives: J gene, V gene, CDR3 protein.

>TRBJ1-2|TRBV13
CASTTDRGLYGYTF
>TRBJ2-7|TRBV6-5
CASSYSVGQDTYEQYF
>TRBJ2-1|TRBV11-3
CASSLGPEQFF
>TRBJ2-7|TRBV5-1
CASRWTAGTDYEQYF
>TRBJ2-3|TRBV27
CASSLGTNLRTDTQYF
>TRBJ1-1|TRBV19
CASAALVGQEDTEAFF
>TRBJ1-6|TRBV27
CASSLSPAGNSPLHF
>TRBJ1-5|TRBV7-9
CASSSADRSNSNQPQHF
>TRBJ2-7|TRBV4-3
CASSPGLAGGTYEQYF
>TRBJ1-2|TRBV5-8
CASSFRQGLGYGYTF
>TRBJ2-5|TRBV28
CASSRDGDWETQYF